A selection of T cell receptor beta chains follows, all from one sample in a study of T cell responses to AZD1222 COVID-19 vaccine. Measured with immunoSEQ multiplex PCR; TCRdb has only the in-frame clones, and not every one. Among around 120,000 clones listed, roughly 86% were seen once. This material consisted of peripheral blood, taken 28 days after the second AZD1222 dose. Source of these receptors: an adult who received the AZD1222 COVID-19 vaccine. Each CDR3 is given with its conserved first and last residue. D genes are given only for firm matches. Expanded clones get a size class; other rows say once, few or many, or leave the size out.

CDR3: CASSQATGDGYTF
DNA: TGCGCCAGCAGCCAAGCGACAGGGGATGGCTACACCTTC
J: TRBJ1-2
D: TRBD1
V: TRBV4-3
size: .

CDR3: CASSVGGGNHTDTQYF
DNA: TGCGCCAGCAGTGTCGGCGGGGGGAACCACACAGATACGCAGTATTTT
J: TRBJ2-3
D: TRBD2
V: TRBV10-1
size: few

CDR3: CASSLGTSYEQYF
DNA: TGTGCCAGCAGCCTCGGGACATCCTACGAGCAGTACTTC
J: TRBJ2-7
D: .
V: TRBV11-1
size: .

CDR3: CASSLSTGTESSYEQYF
DNA: TGTGCCAGCAGCTTATCAACCGGGACAGAGAGCTCCTACGAGCAGTACTTC
J: TRBJ2-7
D: TRBD1
V: TRBV11-2
size: .

CDR3: CASSAKRTGVYGYTF
DNA: TGTGCCAGCAGTGCGAAACGGACAGGGGTCTATGGCTACACCTTC
J: TRBJ1-2
D: TRBD1
V: TRBV27
size: .

CDR3: CASSLGGAPDEQFF
DNA: TGTGCCAGCAGCTTGGGAGGGGCTCCCGATGAGCAGTTCTTC
J: TRBJ2-1
D: .
V: TRBV5-4
size: .

CDR3: CASSLSFSWENEAFF
DNA: TGTGCCAGCAGTTTATCCTTTAGTTGGGAGAATGAAGCTTTCTTT
J: TRBJ1-1
D: .
V: TRBV27
size: .

CDR3: CASSERQGPTYEQYF
DNA: TGTGCCAGCAGTGAAAGACAGGGGCCGACCTACGAGCAGTACTTC
J: TRBJ2-7
D: TRBD1
V: TRBV6-1
size: .

CDR3: CASSRPGQGRTEAFF
DNA: TGTGCCAGCAGCCGACCCGGACAGGGCCGAACTGAAGCTTTCTTT
J: TRBJ1-1
D: TRBD1
V: TRBV6-5
size: .

CDR3: CASSRGLAGGHSYNEQFF
DNA: TGTGCCAGCAGCCGGGGACTAGCGGGAGGACACTCCTACAATGAGCAGTTCTTC
J: TRBJ2-1
D: TRBD2
V: TRBV7-6
size: .

CDR3: CAISPSGGNTGELFF
DNA: TGTGCCATCAGTCCTAGCGGGGGGAACACCGGGGAGCTGTTTTTT
J: TRBJ2-2
D: TRBD2
V: TRBV10-3
size: few

CDR3: CASKREYSGNTIYF
DNA: TGTGCCAGCAAAAGAGAATACTCTGGAAACACCATATATTTT
J: TRBJ1-3
D: .
V: TRBV2
size: .

CDR3: CASSEASSEAFF
DNA: TGTGCCAGCAGTGAAGCCTCCAGTGAAGCTTTCTTT
J: TRBJ1-1
D: .
V: TRBV2
size: .

CDR3: CASSHQGQEQFF
DNA: TGTGCCAGCAGCCACCAGGGACAGGAGCAGTTCTTC
J: TRBJ2-1
D: TRBD1
V: TRBV7-3
size: .

CDR3: CASSWASNQPQHF
DNA: TGTGCCAGCAGCTGGGCTAGCAATCAGCCCCAGCATTTT
J: TRBJ1-5
D: .
V: TRBV7-9
size: .